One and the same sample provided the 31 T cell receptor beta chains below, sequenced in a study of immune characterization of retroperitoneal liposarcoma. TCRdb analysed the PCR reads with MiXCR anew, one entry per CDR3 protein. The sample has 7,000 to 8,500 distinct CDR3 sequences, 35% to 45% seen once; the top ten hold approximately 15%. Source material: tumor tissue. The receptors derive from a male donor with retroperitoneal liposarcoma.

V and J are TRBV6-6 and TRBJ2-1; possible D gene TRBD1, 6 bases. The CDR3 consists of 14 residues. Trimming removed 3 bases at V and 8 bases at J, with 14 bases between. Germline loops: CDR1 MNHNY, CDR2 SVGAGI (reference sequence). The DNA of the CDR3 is TGTGCCAGCAGTTATAGGGGGTCCTCCCATGAGCAGTTCTTC. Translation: CASSYRGSSHEQFF.

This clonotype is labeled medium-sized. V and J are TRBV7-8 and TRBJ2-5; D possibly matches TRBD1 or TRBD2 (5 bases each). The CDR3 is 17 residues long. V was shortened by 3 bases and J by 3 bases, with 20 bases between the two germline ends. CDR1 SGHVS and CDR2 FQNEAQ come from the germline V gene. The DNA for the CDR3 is TGTGCCAGCAGCTTGGGACCAACTCCCACTGAGAAAGAGACCCAGTACTTC. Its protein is CASSLGPTPTEKETQYF.

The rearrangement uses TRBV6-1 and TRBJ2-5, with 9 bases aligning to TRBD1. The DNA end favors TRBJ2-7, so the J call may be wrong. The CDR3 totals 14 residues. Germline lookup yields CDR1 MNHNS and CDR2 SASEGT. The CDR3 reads CASSEPGQGGEQYF. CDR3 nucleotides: TGTGCCAGCAGTGAACCGGGACAGGGAGGCGAGCAGTACTTC.

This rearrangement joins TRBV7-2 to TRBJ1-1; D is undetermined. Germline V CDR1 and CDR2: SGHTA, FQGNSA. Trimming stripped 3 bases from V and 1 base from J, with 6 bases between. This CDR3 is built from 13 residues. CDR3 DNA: TGTGCCAGCAGCTTTACGGAGAACACTGAAGCTTTCTTT. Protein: CASSFTENTEAFF.

DNA of the CDR3: TGTGCCAGCAGTCGTGCAAGGGGGGGGACCCAGTTCTTC. This codes for CASSRARGGTQFF. J is TRBJ2-1 and V is TRBV12-3 or TRBV12-4; weak D call: TRBD2 (7 bases). The CDR3 has 13 amino acids. V lost 5 bases and J 13 bases, leaving 18 bases between the germline ends.

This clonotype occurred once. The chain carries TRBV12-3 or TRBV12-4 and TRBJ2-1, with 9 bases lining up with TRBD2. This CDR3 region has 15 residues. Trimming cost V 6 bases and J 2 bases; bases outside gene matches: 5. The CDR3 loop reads CASSPTSGTYNEQFF. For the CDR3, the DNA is TGTGCCAGCAGCCCGACTAGCGGAACCTACAATGAGCAGTTCTTC.

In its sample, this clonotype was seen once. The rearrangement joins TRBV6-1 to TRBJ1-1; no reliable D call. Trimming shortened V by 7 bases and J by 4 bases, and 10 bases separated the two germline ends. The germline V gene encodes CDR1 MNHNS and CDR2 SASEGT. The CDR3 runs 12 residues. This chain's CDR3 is CASTWVLTEAFF. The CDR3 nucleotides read TGTGCCAGCACGTGGGTTCTCACTGAAGCTTTCTTT.

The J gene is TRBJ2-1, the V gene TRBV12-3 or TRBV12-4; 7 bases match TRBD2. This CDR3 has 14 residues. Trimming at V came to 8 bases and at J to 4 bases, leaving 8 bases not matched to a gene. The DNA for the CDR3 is TGTGCCAGCGGCTACGGCGGGGGATACAATGAGCAGTTCTTC. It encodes CASGYGGGYNEQFF.

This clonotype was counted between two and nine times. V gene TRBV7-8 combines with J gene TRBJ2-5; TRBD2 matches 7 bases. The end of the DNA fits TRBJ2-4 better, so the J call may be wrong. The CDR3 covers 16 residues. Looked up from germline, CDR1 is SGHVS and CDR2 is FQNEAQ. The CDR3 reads CASSLAGGVLKNIQYF. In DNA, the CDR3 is TGTGCCAGCAGCTTAGCGGGAGGGGTCCTCAAAAACATTCAGTACTTC.

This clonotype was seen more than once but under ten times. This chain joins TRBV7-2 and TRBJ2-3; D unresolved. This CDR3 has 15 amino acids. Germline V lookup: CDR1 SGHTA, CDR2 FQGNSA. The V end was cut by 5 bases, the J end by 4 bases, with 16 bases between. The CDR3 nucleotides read TGTGCCAGCAGCGCCGACTCGGGCGGAGCAGATACGCAGTATTTT. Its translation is CASSADSGGADTQYF.

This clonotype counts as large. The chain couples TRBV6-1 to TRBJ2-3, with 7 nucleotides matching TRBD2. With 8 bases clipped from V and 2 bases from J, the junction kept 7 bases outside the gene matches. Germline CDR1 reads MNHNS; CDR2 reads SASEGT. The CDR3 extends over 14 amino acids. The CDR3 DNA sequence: TGTGCCAGCGGGGGTCGGGGGGTCACAGATACGCAGTATTTT. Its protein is CASGGRGVTDTQYF.

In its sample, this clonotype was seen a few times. The CDR3 region is CASRGLAGGEETQYF. The DNA of the CDR3 is TGTGCCAGCAGAGGACTAGCGGGGGGAGAAGAGACCCAGTACTTC. This chain uses TRBV27 with TRBJ2-5; 14 bases are a match to TRBD2. From germline, CDR1 is MNHEY and CDR2 SMNVEV (reference sequence). V gave up 6 bases and J gave up 3 bases; unmatched junction bases: 3. CDR3 length: 15 residues.

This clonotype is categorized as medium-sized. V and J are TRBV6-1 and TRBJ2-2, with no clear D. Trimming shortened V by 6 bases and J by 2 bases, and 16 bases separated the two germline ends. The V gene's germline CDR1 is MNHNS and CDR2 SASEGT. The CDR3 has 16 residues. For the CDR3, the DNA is TGTGCCAGCAGCCCCCCGGTGTCAGTCAACACCGGGGAGCTGTTTTTT. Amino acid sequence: CASSPPVSVNTGELFF.

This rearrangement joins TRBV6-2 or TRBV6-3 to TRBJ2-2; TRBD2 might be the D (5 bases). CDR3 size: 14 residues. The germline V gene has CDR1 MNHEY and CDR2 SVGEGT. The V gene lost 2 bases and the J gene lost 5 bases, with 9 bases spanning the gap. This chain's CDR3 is CASSYLGETGELFF. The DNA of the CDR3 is TGTGCCAGCAGTTACCTGGGAGAGACCGGGGAGCTGTTTTTT.

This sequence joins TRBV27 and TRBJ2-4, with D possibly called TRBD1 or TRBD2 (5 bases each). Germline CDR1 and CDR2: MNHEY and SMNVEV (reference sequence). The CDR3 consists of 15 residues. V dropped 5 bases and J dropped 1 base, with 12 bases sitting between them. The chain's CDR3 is CASSELGAAKNIQYF. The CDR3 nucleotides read TGTGCCAGCAGTGAACTAGGGGCGGCCAAAAACATTCAGTACTTC.

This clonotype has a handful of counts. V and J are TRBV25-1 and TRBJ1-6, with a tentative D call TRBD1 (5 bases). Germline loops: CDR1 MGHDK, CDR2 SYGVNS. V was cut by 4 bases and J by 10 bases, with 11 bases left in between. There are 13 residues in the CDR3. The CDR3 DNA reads TGTGCCAGCAGTGTGCCAGGGAACTCACCCCTCCACTTT. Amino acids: CASSVPGNSPLHF.

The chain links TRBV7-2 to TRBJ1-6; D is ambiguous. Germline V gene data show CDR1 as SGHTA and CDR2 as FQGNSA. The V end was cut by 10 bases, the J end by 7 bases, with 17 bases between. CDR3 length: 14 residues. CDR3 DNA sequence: TGTGCCACGACCGCCGGCCCTGTGAATTCACCCCTCCACTTT. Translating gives CATTAGPVNSPLHF.

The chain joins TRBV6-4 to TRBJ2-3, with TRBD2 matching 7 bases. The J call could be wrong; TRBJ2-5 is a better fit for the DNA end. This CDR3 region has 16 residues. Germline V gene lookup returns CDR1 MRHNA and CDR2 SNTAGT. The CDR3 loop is CASSDSSSGSRSTQYF. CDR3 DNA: TGTGCCAGCAGTGACTCCTCTAGCGGTTCGCGTAGTACCCAGTACTTC.

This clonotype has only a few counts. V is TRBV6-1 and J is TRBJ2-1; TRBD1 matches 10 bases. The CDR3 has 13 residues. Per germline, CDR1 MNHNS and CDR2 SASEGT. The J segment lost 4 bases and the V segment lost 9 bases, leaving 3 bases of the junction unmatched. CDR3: CASQGQGYNEQFF. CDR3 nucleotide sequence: TGTGCCAGTCAGGGACAGGGGTACAATGAGCAGTTCTTC.

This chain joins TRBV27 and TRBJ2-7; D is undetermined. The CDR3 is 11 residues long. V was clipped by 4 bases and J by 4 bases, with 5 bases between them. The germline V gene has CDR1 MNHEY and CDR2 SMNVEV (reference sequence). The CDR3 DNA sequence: TGTGCCAGCAGTTCCTCTTACGAGCAGTACTTC. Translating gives CASSSSYEQYF.

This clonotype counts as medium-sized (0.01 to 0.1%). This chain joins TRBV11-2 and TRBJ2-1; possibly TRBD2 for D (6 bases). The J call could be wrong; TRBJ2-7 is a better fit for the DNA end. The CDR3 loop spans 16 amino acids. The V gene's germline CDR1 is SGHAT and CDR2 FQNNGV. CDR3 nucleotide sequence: TGTGCCAGCAGCTTAGCGGGGGTTAGCTACTACAATGAGCAGTACTTC. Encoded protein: CASSLAGVSYYNEQYF.

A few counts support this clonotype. CDR3 in DNA: TGTGCCAGCACCCGGTCTGGACAGGGTACAGATACGCAGTATTTT. Protein sequence: CASTRSGQGTDTQYF. The chain links TRBV6-1 to TRBJ2-3; 8 bases fit TRBD1. The ends lost 7 bases at V and 3 bases at J; junction bases unmatched: 9. Germline V lookup: CDR1 MNHNS, CDR2 SASEGT. This CDR3 is built from 15 residues.

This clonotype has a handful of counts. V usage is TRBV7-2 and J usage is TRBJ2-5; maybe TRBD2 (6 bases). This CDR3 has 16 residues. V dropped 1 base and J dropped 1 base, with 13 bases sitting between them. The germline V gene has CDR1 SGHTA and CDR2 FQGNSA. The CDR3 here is CASSLGSAGSQETQYF. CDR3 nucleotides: TGTGCCAGCAGCTTAGGTTCCGCGGGGTCCCAAGAGACCCAGTACTTC.

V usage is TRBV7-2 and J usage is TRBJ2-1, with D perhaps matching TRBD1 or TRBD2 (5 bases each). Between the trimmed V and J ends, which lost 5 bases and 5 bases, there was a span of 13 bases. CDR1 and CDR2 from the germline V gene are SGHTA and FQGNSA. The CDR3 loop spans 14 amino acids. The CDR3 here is CASSRTGTHNEQFF. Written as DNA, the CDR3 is TGTGCCAGCAGCAGAACCGGGACGCACAATGAGCAGTTCTTC.

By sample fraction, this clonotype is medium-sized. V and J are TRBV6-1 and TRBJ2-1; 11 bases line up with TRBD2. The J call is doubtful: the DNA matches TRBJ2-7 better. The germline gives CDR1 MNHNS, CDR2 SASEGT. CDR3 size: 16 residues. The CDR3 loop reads CASSVSLAGGGNEQYF. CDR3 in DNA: TGTGCCAGCAGTGTCTCTCTAGCGGGAGGTGGGAATGAGCAGTACTTC.

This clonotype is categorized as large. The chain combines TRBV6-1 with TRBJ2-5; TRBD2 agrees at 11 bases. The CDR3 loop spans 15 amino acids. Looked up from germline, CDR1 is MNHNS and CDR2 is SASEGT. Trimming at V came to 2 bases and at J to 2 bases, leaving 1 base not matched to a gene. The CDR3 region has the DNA TGTGCCAGCAGTGAAATAGCGGGGGGGCAAGAGACCCAGTACTTC. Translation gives CASSEIAGGQETQYF.

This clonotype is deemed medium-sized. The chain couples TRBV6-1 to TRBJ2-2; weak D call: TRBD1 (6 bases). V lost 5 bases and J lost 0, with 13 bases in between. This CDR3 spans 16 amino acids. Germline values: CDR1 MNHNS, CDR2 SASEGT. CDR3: CASSRPGQPNTGELFF. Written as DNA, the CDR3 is TGTGCCAGCAGTCGTCCGGGACAACCGAACACCGGGGAGCTGTTTTTT.

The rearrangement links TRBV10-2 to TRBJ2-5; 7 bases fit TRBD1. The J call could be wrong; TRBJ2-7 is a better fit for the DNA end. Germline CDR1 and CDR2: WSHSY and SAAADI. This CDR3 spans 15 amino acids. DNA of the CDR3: TGCGCCAGCAGGGGAGTGGACAGGACTCCCTACGAGCAGTACTTC. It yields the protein CASRGVDRTPYEQYF.

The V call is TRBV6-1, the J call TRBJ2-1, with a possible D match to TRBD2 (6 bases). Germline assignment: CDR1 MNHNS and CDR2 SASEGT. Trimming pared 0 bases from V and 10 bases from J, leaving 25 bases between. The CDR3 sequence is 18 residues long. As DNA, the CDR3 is TGTGCCAGCAGTGAAGCGGGGTTGGGTTGGGACTGGTCCTACGAGCAGTTCTTC. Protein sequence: CASSEAGLGWDWSYEQFF.

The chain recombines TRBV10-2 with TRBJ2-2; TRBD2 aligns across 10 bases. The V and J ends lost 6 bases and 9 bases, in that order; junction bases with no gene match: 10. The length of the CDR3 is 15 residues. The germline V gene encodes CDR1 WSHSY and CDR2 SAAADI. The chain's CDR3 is CASRWTSGPTRELFF. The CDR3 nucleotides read TGCGCCAGCAGATGGACTAGCGGACCTACCCGGGAGCTGTTTTTT.

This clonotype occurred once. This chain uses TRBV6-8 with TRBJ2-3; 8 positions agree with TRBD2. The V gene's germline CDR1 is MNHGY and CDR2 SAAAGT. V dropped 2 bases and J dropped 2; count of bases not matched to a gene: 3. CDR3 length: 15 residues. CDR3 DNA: TGTGCCAGCAGTTACGGAGCGGGAGACACAGATACGCAGTATTTT. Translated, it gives CASSYGAGDTDTQYF.